The T cell receptor beta chain under discussion was sequenced for a study of T cell responses to AZD1222 COVID-19 vaccine. Study-wide results and caveats: Regions 160-218 and 743-854 held dominance among vaccine-associated CD4 TCRs, which spanned spike. Clonal diversity was possibly underestimated; the donors were predominantly white British and more often female.

This clone was picked up a small number of times. Its specificity is not known. The CDR3 totals 15 residues. Trimming cost V 7 bases and J 0 bases; bases outside gene matches: 6. CDR1 is MNHEY, CDR2 SVGAGI, per germline. Generated by immunoSEQ multiplex PCR, the TCRdb table keeps only in-frame clones and is missing some. Here the sample spans around 120,000 clones, about nine tenths being singletons. Sequenced material: peripheral blood, taken on day 0 of AZD1222 vaccination. The chain employs TRBV6-5 and TRBJ1-3; TRBD1 matches 7 bases. The receptor was isolated from an adult in good health. Here the CDR3 reads CASTADRASGNTIYF. The CDR3 nucleotides read TGTGCCAGCACCGCAGACAGGGCCTCTGGAAACACCATATATTTT.